The 11 T cell receptor beta chains given below trace back to one sample, sequenced in a study of T-cell memory formation after mild COVID-19. TCRdb reprocessed the 5' RACE reads with MiXCR, giving one entry per CDR3 protein. The sample has over 450,000 distinct CDR3 sequences; roughly 22% are singletons. The sequenced sample consisted of PBMCs or a T cell subset sorted from them (not recorded which). The receptors were gathered from an adult woman who had mild COVID-19 (a few samples of this study predate the infection). Cell type and time point are not known.

This clonotype was seen a handful of times. The chain recombines TRBV20-1 with TRBJ2-1, with D hard to call. The germline gives CDR1 DFQATT, CDR2 SNEGSKA (reference sequence). The CDR3 is 12 residues long. The V and J ends lost 3 bases and 5 bases respectively, with 8 bases between them. The CDR3 sequence is CSARRTHNEQFF. DNA of the CDR3: TGCAGTGCTAGGCGAACTCACAATGAGCAGTTCTTC.

Only a few counts were recorded for this clonotype. The chain is built from TRBV12-3 or TRBV12-4 and TRBJ1-2; D call uncertain. Between the trimmed V and J ends, which lost 2 bases and 4 bases, there was a span of 8 bases. The CDR3 contains 13 residues. CDR3 DNA sequence: TGTGCCAGCAGTTTACAGGTCACCTATGGCTACACCTTC. Protein: CASSLQVTYGYTF.

This clonotype was observed a few times. The gene calls are TRBV20-1 and TRBJ2-3; weak D call: TRBD2 (6 bases). The CDR3 consists of 15 residues. V lost 0 bases to trimming and J lost 1 base, with 11 bases between them. Germline lookup yields CDR1 DFQATT and CDR2 SNEGSKA (reference sequence). CDR3 nucleotide sequence: TGCAGTGCTAGAGATCCCGCGGGGCGCACAGATACGCAGTATTTT. Translated: CSARDPAGRTDTQYF.

The rearrangement links TRBV29-1 to TRBJ2-1; D ambiguous. The CDR3 covers 14 residues. Deletions cut 5 bases from V and 5 bases from J, with 16 bases between. Germline V lookup: CDR1 SQVTM, CDR2 ANQGSEA. The CDR3: CSVPTWVRDNEQFF. In DNA form, the CDR3 reads TGCAGCGTTCCGACTTGGGTTCGCGACAATGAGCAGTTCTTC.

The CDR3 here is CASSFGGGGNEQFF. Written as DNA, the CDR3 is TGTGCCAGCAGCTTCGGTGGGGGGGGAAATGAGCAGTTCTTC. This chain links TRBV11-2 with TRBJ2-1, with 7 bases lining up with TRBD2. V was pared by 3 bases and J by 7 bases, with 6 bases of the junction left unmatched. Germline CDR1 reads SGHAT; CDR2 reads FQNNGV. This CDR3 comprises 14 residues.

The V call is TRBV15, the J call TRBJ2-7; D gene ambiguous. Germline CDR1 LNHNV, CDR2 YYDKDF (reference sequence). The CDR3 is 13 amino acids. V dropped 5 bases and J dropped 1 base, with 9 bases sitting between them. The CDR3 sequence is CATSADPSYEQYF. As DNA, the CDR3 is TGTGCCACCAGCGCCGACCCTTCCTACGAGCAGTACTTC.

The J gene is TRBJ1-6, the V gene TRBV30, with D hard to call. This CDR3 is 12 amino acids long. Looked up from germline, CDR1 is GTSNPN and CDR2 is SVGIG (reference sequence). V lost 4 bases and J lost 9, with 10 bases in between. CDR3 region: CAWTAESSPLHF. In DNA, the CDR3 is TGTGCCTGGACCGCCGAGAGTTCACCCCTCCACTTT.

This clonotype was seen a few times. The rearrangement joins TRBV12-3 or TRBV12-4 to TRBJ1-1; no definite D call. Trimming took off 3 bases at V and 10 bases at J, with 18 bases between the two ends. The CDR3 length is 14 residues. The CDR3 loop is CASSLAPPWGGAFF. The CDR3 DNA reads as TGTGCCAGCAGTTTGGCCCCCCCCTGGGGAGGAGCTTTCTTT.

The chain carries TRBV5-1 and TRBJ2-5; tentatively, D is TRBD1 or TRBD2 (5 bases each). The CDR3 has 14 amino acids. In germline, CDR1 is SGHRS, CDR2 YFSETQ. Deletions cut 3 bases from V and 5 bases from J, with 14 bases between. This CDR3 is CASSSGRGEETQYF. In nucleotides, the CDR3 is TGCGCCAGCAGCTCTGGGCGAGGGGAGGAGACCCAGTACTTC.

The chain links TRBV6-2 or TRBV6-3 to TRBJ2-1, with TRBD2 matching over 7 bases. V was pared by 2 bases and J by 9 bases, with 7 bases of the junction left unmatched. Germline values: CDR1 MNHEY, CDR2 SVGEGT. The CDR3 length is 14 residues. CDR3 loop: CASSYPGLDGEQFF. DNA for the CDR3: TGTGCCAGCAGTTACCCTGGACTAGACGGTGAGCAGTTCTTC.

This clonotype was counted a few times. The rearrangement uses TRBV12-3 or TRBV12-4 and TRBJ1-2; D is ambiguous. The CDR3 has 14 residues. V was trimmed by 7 bases and J by 0 bases, leaving 12 bases between them. CDR3: CASTPSRANYGYTF. The CDR3 coding sequence is TGTGCCAGCACCCCCTCGCGAGCTAACTATGGCTACACCTTC.